This T cell receptor (beta chain) was identified in a study of blood T cell repertoires in COVID-19. There are 16 residues in the CDR3. Germline assignment: CDR1 ENHRY and CDR2 SYGVKD. The V and J ends lost 4 bases and 0 bases, in that order; junction bases with no gene match: 3. TCRdb's copy holds only in-frame clones and misses some; the assay was immunoSEQ multiplex PCR. The sample lists 140,000 to 150,000 clones; approximately 85% were seen once. The receptor's source is a woman aged 45 to 65 with acute COVID-19. The chain combines TRBV10-3 with TRBJ2-1; 10 bases agree with TRBD2. Sequenced material: PBMCs or T cells enriched from blood (not recorded which). Here the CDR3 reads CAISGTSGPSYNEQFF. For the CDR3, the DNA is TGTGCCATCAGTGGGACTAGCGGCCCCTCCTACAATGAGCAGTTCTTC.